The next 15 T cell receptor beta chains were all read from a single sample in a study of tumor-infiltrating lymphocytes in primary liver carcinoma. Unsorted whole blood supplied the blood RNA, and germline DNA was isolated too. Constant-region priming of around 530 ng total RNA yielded TCR beta cDNA. Three nested multiplex PCR rounds, a slightly modified ARM-PCR, produced the libraries for TCR beta. The first two PCR rounds, approximately 10 cycles each, used TRBV1-TRBV30 forward primers and a C-beta reverse primer. TCRdb used MiXCR to reprocess the multiplex PCR reads, holding one entry per CDR3 protein. The repertoire holds some 320,000 distinct CDR3 sequences, with 50% to 70% as singletons. The material sequenced was peripheral blood. The source is a man aged 40-55 years with primary liver carcinoma and hepatitis B virus infection.

V gene TRBV4-3 combines with J gene TRBJ2-5, with D tentatively TRBD1 or TRBD2 (5 bases each). Germline CDR1 LGHNA, CDR2 YSLEER. This CDR3 comprises 15 residues. V was pared by 6 bases and J by 9 bases, with 23 bases between. CDR3 nucleotides: TGCGCCAGCAGTCCCCGAAGGGGCGAGTCGGAGGCCCAGTACTTC. Amino acid sequence: CASSPRRGESEAQYF.

The rearrangement joins TRBV6-2 or TRBV6-3 to TRBJ2-7, with 7 nucleotides matching TRBD1. CDR3 length: 14 amino acids. The V and J ends lost 6 bases and 6 bases, in that order; junction bases with no gene match: 11. Germline V gene data show CDR1 as MNHEY and CDR2 as SVGEGT. CDR3 DNA sequence: TGTGCCAGCAGATGGGGACAGTGTTCCGGCGAGCAGTACTTC. Protein sequence: CASRWGQCSGEQYF.

A word on this clonotype: Because it lacks the conserved phenylalanine or tryptophan at the end, this CDR3 is likely a read error. The CDR3: CASSYRLASRGEQFL. CDR3 bases: TGTGCCAGCAGCTACCGACTAGCATCACGCGGGGAGCAGTTCTTA. The chain has TRBV11-2 and TRBJ2-1; the match to TRBD2 covers 7 bases. The CDR3 sequence is 15 residues long. V lost 4 bases, J lost 10 bases, and 13 bases stayed unmatched. Germline V gene data show CDR1 as SGHAT and CDR2 as FQNNGV.

Details on this clonotype: This may stem from a read error, because a much larger clone lies one nucleotide away. The chain employs TRBV5-1 and TRBJ2-5; D not resolved. This CDR3 has 12 amino acids. Germline lookup yields CDR1 SGHRS and CDR2 YFSETQ. The ends were cut back, 0 bases at V and 0 bases at J, with 0 bases in the middle. In nucleotides, the CDR3 is TGCGCCAGCAGCTTGGACCAAGAGACCCAGTACTTC. Translated, it gives CASSLDQETQYF.

For this clonotype: The junction departs from germline at one end; a sequencing error may be responsible. The chain carries TRBV11-1 and TRBJ2-1; TRBD1 aligns across 8 bases. There are 16 residues in the CDR3. Germline CDR1 SGHAT, CDR2 FQDESV (reference sequence). The CDR3 nucleotides are TGTGTCAGCAGCCCCGGACAGGGTAGCTCCTACAATGAACAGTTCTTC. Residues: CVSSPGQGSSYNEQFF. Complete variable domain (other parts from reference TRBV11-1 and TRBJ2-1): EAEVAQSPRYKITEKSQAVAFWCDPISGHATLYWYRQILGQGPELLVQFQDESVVDDSQLPKDRFSAERLKGVDSTLKIQPAELGDSAMYLCVSSPGQGSSYNEQFFGPGTRLTVL.

The chain couples TRBV12-3 or TRBV12-4 to TRBJ1-5; D unclear. The V end was cut by 2 bases, the J end by 6 bases, with 5 bases between. The CDR3 totals 12 residues. Here the CDR3 reads CASSLQPQPQHF. The CDR3 DNA is TGTGCCAGCAGTTTACAACCTCAGCCCCAGCATTTT.

J is TRBJ1-1 and V is TRBV5-1; D is uncertain. The V gene lost 5 bases and the J gene lost 2 bases, with 16 bases spanning the gap. Germline V CDR1 and CDR2: SGHRS, YFSETQ. This CDR3 has 15 amino acids. This CDR3 is CASSYGDEINTEAFF. The CDR3 nucleotides read TGCGCCAGCAGTTATGGGGATGAGATAAACACTGAAGCTTTCTTT.

The sample holds a few counts of this clonotype. The V call is TRBV12-3 or TRBV12-4, the J call TRBJ2-1, with 10 bases fitting TRBD2. J lost 7 bases, V lost 7 bases, and 10 bases had no gene match. This CDR3 has 15 amino acids. CDR3: CASTLGLAGVNEQFF. CDR3 bases: TGTGCCAGCACCCTCGGGCTAGCGGGAGTTAATGAGCAGTTCTTC.

In this sample, this clonotype turned up many times. The genes are TRBV29-1 and TRBJ2-5; D remains ambiguous. Deletions cut 0 bases from V and 4 bases from J, with 9 bases between. Germline values: CDR1 SQVTM, CDR2 ANQGSEA. CDR3 size: 13 residues. The CDR3 is CSVEDRPRETQYF. The CDR3 DNA is TGCAGCGTTGAAGATCGACCGCGAGAGACCCAGTACTTC.

Of note for this clonotype: The junction does not match germline at one end; this may be a read error. This chain connects TRBV11-2 to TRBJ2-7; a possible D gene is TRBD1 (5 bases). The CDR3 spans 14 residues. The germline V gene encodes CDR1 SGHAT and CDR2 FQNNGV. CDR3 coding DNA: TGTGTCAGCAGCTTAGGCCCCACAGGTGCCGAACAGTACTTC. Amino acid sequence: CVSSLGPTGAEQYF.

Notes on this clonotype: At one boundary the junction diverges from the germline segment, which might be a read error. V and J are TRBV5-5 and TRBJ2-7, with 9 bases matching TRBD1. The CDR3 totals 15 residues. Germline CDR1 reads SGHKS; CDR2 reads YYEKEE (reference sequence). The CDR3 sequence is CVSSYGDREHYEQYF. The CDR3 DNA is TGTGTCAGCAGCTACGGGGACAGGGAACACTACGAGCAGTACTTC.

This clonotype has a single count. One junction end does not reproduce the germline sequence, and a read error may be involved. The V gene is TRBV5-8, the J gene TRBJ1-1; TRBD1 matches at 8 bases. The CDR3 is 15 residues long. Germline-derived CDR1 and CDR2 are SGHTS and YDEGEE. CDR3 protein: CASSSKDRDVTETFF. CDR3 bases: TGTGCCAGCAGCTCGAAGGACAGGGATGTGACTGAAACTTTCTTT.

This clonotype was observed a handful of times. The rearrangement joins TRBV28 to TRBJ1-4, with D perhaps TRBD1 (5 bases). The CDR3 spans 14 residues. Looked up from germline, CDR1 is MDHEN and CDR2 is SYDVKM. V was cut by 6 bases and J by 7 bases, with 15 bases left in between. Here the CDR3 reads CASSSAGQVEKLFF. In nucleotides, the CDR3 is TGTGCCAGCAGCTCCGCAGGGCAGGTTGAAAAACTGTTTTTT.

With respect to this clonotype: A junction boundary mismatches the germline segment, possibly from a read error. This chain links TRBV10-3 with TRBJ2-2; possible D gene TRBD1, 6 bases. The length of the CDR3 is 15 residues. Per germline, CDR1 ENHRY and CDR2 SYGVKD. The CDR3 loop is CAIRGASQNTGELLF. The CDR3 region has the DNA TGTGCCATCAGGGGGGCCTCTCAAAACACCGGGGAGCTGTTATTT.

With regard to this clonotype: This may be a read error: a much more frequent sequence differs by one nucleotide. A read error is likely, as this CDR3 ends without the conserved phenylalanine or tryptophan. J is TRBJ2-3 and V is TRBV6-5; TRBD2 matches 7 bases. In germline, CDR1 is MNHEY, CDR2 SVGAGI. This CDR3 is 15 amino acids long. With 2 bases clipped from V and 8 bases from J, the junction kept 10 bases outside the gene matches. CDR3 residues: CASSYMRSGGLTQYY. The DNA for the CDR3 is TGTGCCAGCAGTTACATGCGGTCGGGGGGACTTACGCAGTATTAT.